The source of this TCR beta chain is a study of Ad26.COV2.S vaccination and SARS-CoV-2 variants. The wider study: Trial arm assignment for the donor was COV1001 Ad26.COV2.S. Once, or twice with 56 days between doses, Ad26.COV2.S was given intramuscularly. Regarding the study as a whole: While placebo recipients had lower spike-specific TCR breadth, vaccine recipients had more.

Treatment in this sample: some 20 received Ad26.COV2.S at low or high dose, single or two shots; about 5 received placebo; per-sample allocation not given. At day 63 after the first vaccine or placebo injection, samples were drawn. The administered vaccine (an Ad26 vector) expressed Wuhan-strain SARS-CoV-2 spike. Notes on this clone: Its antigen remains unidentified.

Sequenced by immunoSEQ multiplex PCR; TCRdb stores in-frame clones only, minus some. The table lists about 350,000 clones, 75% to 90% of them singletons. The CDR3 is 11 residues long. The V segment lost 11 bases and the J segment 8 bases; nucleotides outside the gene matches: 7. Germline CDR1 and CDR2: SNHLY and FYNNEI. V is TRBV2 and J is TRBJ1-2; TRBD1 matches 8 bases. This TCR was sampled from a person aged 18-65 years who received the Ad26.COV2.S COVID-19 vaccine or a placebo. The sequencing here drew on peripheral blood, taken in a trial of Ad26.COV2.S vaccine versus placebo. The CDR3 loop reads CASQGARGYTF. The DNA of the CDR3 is TGTGCCTCCCAGGGGGCAAGAGGCTACACCTTC.